The rows below give T cell receptor beta chains drawn from one sample of a study of T cell responses to AZD1222 COVID-19 vaccine. The data were produced by immunoSEQ multiplex PCR, yet TCRdb's version contains in-frame clones alone and is incomplete. Seen here are 140,000 or so clones, more than 85% observed once, and the top ten hold approximately 3.7%. This specimen was peripheral blood, taken 28 days after the second AZD1222 dose. The source of these receptors is an adult who received the AZD1222 COVID-19 vaccine. The CDR3 runs from the conserved cysteine through the conserved F or W. The D gene is left open where the match is weak. A row's size may be missing; if present it is once, few, many or a size class.

d_call: TRBD2
j_call: TRBJ2-3
clone_size: .
cdr3_length: 16
v_call: TRBV7-2
cdr3_aa: CASSLTSGGRRDTQYF
cdr3_nt: TGTGCCAGCAGCTTAACTAGCGGGGGCAGAAGGGATACGCAGTATTTT

d_call: .
j_call: TRBJ2-7
clone_size: .
cdr3_length: 10
v_call: TRBV6-6
cdr3_aa: CASGSYEQYF
cdr3_nt: TGTGCCAGCGGTTCCTACGAGCAGTACTTC

d_call: .
j_call: TRBJ1-1
clone_size: .
cdr3_length: 15
v_call: TRBV4-3
cdr3_aa: CASSQDQGWGAEAFF
cdr3_nt: TGCGCCAGCAGCCAAGATCAAGGTTGGGGAGCTGAAGCTTTCTTT

d_call: .
j_call: TRBJ1-1
clone_size: .
cdr3_length: 13
v_call: TRBV7-2
cdr3_aa: CASSLAPGTEAFF
cdr3_nt: TGTGCCAGCAGCTTAGCTCCGGGGACTGAAGCTTTCTTT

d_call: TRBD2
j_call: TRBJ2-3
clone_size: .
cdr3_length: 16
v_call: TRBV7-6
cdr3_aa: CASSSLAGGVTDTQYF
cdr3_nt: TGTGCCAGCAGCTCATTAGCGGGAGGTGTCACAGATACGCAGTATTTT

d_call: .
j_call: TRBJ1-1
clone_size: .
cdr3_length: 14
v_call: TRBV11-3
cdr3_aa: CASSPRFGGTEAFF
cdr3_nt: TGTGCCAGCAGCCCCCGATTCGGGGGCACTGAAGCTTTCTTT

d_call: .
j_call: TRBJ1-6
clone_size: .
cdr3_length: 13
v_call: TRBV5-8
cdr3_aa: CASSHNRDSPLHF
cdr3_nt: TGTGCCAGCAGCCATAACAGGGATTCACCCCTCCACTTT

d_call: TRBD2
j_call: TRBJ2-1
clone_size: .
cdr3_length: 15
v_call: TRBV5-6
cdr3_aa: CASSPGLAGSNEQFF
cdr3_nt: TGTGCCAGCAGCCCCGGACTAGCGGGCTCCAATGAGCAGTTCTTC

d_call: .
j_call: TRBJ1-2
clone_size: .
cdr3_length: 12
v_call: TRBV12-5
cdr3_aa: CASGLEEYGYTF
cdr3_nt: TGTGCTAGTGGTTTGGAAGAATATGGCTACACCTTC

d_call: TRBD2
j_call: TRBJ2-5
clone_size: .
cdr3_length: 14
v_call: TRBV6-6
cdr3_aa: CASSPGLARETQYF
cdr3_nt: TGTGCCAGCAGTCCCGGACTAGCGCGAGAGACCCAGTACTTC

d_call: TRBD1
j_call: TRBJ1-1
clone_size: .
cdr3_length: 15
v_call: TRBV27
cdr3_aa: CASSFDRDRVTEAFF
cdr3_nt: TGTGCCAGCAGTTTTGATCGGGACAGGGTCACTGAAGCTTTCTTT

d_call: .
j_call: TRBJ1-2
clone_size: .
cdr3_length: 14
v_call: TRBV9
cdr3_aa: CASSVDGDGYGYTF
cdr3_nt: TGTGCCAGCAGCGTAGACGGTGATGGGTATGGCTACACCTTC

d_call: .
j_call: TRBJ1-3
clone_size: .
cdr3_length: 17
v_call: TRBV19
cdr3_aa: CASSIVRSGQSGNTIYF
cdr3_nt: TGTGCCAGTAGTATAGTGCGGAGTGGGCAGTCGGGAAACACCATATATTTT

d_call: .
j_call: TRBJ2-7
clone_size: .
cdr3_length: 15
v_call: TRBV3-1/TRBV3-2
cdr3_aa: CASSQKGTGAYEQYF
cdr3_nt: TGTGCCAGCAGCCAGAAAGGGACGGGTGCCTACGAGCAGTACTTC

d_call: .
j_call: TRBJ1-2
clone_size: .
cdr3_length: 18
v_call: TRBV27
cdr3_aa: CASSLSRDFTGYGYGYTF
cdr3_nt: TGTGCCAGCAGTTTATCCCGGGACTTCACAGGGTACGGTTATGGCTACACCTTC

d_call: .
j_call: TRBJ2-3
clone_size: .
cdr3_length: 12
v_call: TRBV4-2
cdr3_aa: CASSQAPDTQYF
cdr3_nt: TGTGCCAGCAGCCAAGCGCCAGATACGCAGTATTTT

d_call: .
j_call: TRBJ2-1
clone_size: .
cdr3_length: 16
v_call: TRBV4-2
cdr3_aa: CASSQDRGVRGDEQFF
cdr3_nt: TGTGCCAGCAGCCAAGATCGGGGAGTCAGGGGCGATGAGCAGTTCTTC

d_call: TRBD2
j_call: TRBJ2-1
clone_size: .
cdr3_length: 15
v_call: TRBV19
cdr3_aa: CASSTSGLALNEQFF
cdr3_nt: TGTGCCAGTAGTACGTCCGGACTAGCTCTCAATGAGCAGTTCTTC

d_call: .
j_call: TRBJ1-2
clone_size: .
cdr3_length: 14
v_call: TRBV6-5
cdr3_aa: CASSRTASNYGYTF
cdr3_nt: TGTGCCAGCAGTCGGACAGCCTCTAACTATGGCTACACCTTC

d_call: TRBD2
j_call: TRBJ2-5
clone_size: .
cdr3_length: 15
v_call: TRBV7-8
cdr3_aa: CASSLFRGGRETQYF
cdr3_nt: TGTGCCAGCAGCTTATTCAGGGGCGGGAGGGAGACCCAGTACTTC

d_call: .
j_call: TRBJ1-3
clone_size: .
cdr3_length: 13
v_call: TRBV6-5
cdr3_aa: CASSPPGRNTIYF
cdr3_nt: TGTGCCAGCAGTCCTCCGGGCCGAAACACCATATATTTT

d_call: .
j_call: TRBJ1-6
clone_size: .
cdr3_length: 13
v_call: TRBV5-8
cdr3_aa: CASRSSYNSPLHF
cdr3_nt: TGTGCCAGCCGGAGCTCCTATAATTCACCCCTCCACTTT

d_call: TRBD2
j_call: TRBJ2-1
clone_size: .
cdr3_length: 18
v_call: TRBV18
cdr3_aa: CASSPERDRRGGYNEQFF
cdr3_nt: TGTGCCAGCTCACCTGAGCGGGACCGACGCGGGGGCTACAATGAGCAGTTCTTC

d_call: .
j_call: TRBJ2-7
clone_size: .
cdr3_length: 16
v_call: TRBV5-1
cdr3_aa: CASSENPGTQTYEQYF
cdr3_nt: TGCGCCAGCAGCGAAAATCCCGGGACGCAAACCTACGAGCAGTACTTC

d_call: .
j_call: TRBJ1-1
clone_size: .
cdr3_length: 11
v_call: TRBV29-1
cdr3_aa: CSVGGTTEAFF
cdr3_nt: TGCAGCGTCGGGGGAACGACTGAAGCTTTCTTT

d_call: .
j_call: TRBJ2-2
clone_size: .
cdr3_length: 16
v_call: TRBV21-1
cdr3_aa: CASSMKRAMNTGELFF
cdr3_nt: TGTGCCAGCAGCATGAAGAGAGCAATGAACACCGGGGAGCTGTTTTTT

d_call: TRBD2
j_call: TRBJ2-4
clone_size: .
cdr3_length: 15
v_call: TRBV28
cdr3_aa: CASRAGGIAKNIQYF
cdr3_nt: TGTGCCTCCCGAGCGGGAGGGATAGCCAAAAACATTCAGTACTTC

d_call: TRBD1
j_call: TRBJ2-2
clone_size: once
cdr3_length: 16
v_call: TRBV14
cdr3_aa: CASSQDLTGGGGELFF
cdr3_nt: TGTGCCAGCAGCCAAGATCTCACAGGGGGAGGCGGGGAGCTGTTTTTT